Sequencing of this T cell receptor (beta chain) was carried out in a study of blood T cell repertoires in COVID-19 (dated by TCRdb to the early 2020s). Looking at the study overall: Samples from collaborators originated in the United States, Italy and Spain and spanned both the acute and convalescent phases of COVID-19. The material from the prospective study consisted of cDNA or gDNA derived from T cells, B-cell-depleted T cells, or PBMCs. Deeply sampled blood TCRbeta repertoires from subjects exposed to, actively infected with, or recovered from COVID-19 were included in the dataset. A freely available public database, intended as a resource for researchers studying the immune response to SARS-CoV-2, is where the repertoires were released. Samples were obtained from the ongoing ImmuneRACE study (first 160 participants) and from 950 to 1,500 subjects provided by 6 global collaborators. Sample metadata almost always included a de-identified subject ID, COVID-19 status, age in years and sex. Where available, HLA class I and class II types were taken from metadata supplied by the sample provider and were not determined by assay-based typing. Here is what the overall study found, with its caveats: How much clinical and demographic metadata was included differed by source and by participant, and the metadata was provided uncurated.

Participants in the prospective study were enrolled through a virtual design, were aged roughly 18 to 100 years, and lived in roughly 26 United States geographic areas. Cohort assignment in the prospective study relied on participant-reported clinical history from a screening survey and a study questionnaire. In the prospective study, whole blood, serum and a nasopharyngeal or oropharyngeal swab were collected from each participant by mobile phlebotomists. Prospective study participants could optionally give additional blood draws and questionnaires over a roughly two-month period. Prospective study blood samples were shipped either frozen or at room temperature before DNA extraction. TCRbeta CDR3 regions were amplified from genomic DNA using the immunoSEQ Assay, a bias-controlled multiplex PCR. The source study handled its data this way. Within the assay, amplification of reference gene primers was used to estimate how many nucleated cells each sample contained. To quantify the absolute abundance of each unique TCRbeta CDR3 rearrangement, sequence reads were collapsed and filtered. For each sample, productive Simpson clonality was calculated as the square root of Simpson's diversity index over productive rearrangements. TCRdb holds this immuneACCESS table with in-frame rearrangements only. Some clones are missing; in checked studies, unresolved V genes explain under half, and the rest has no known cause. From that table come the V and J calls and clone size; the DNA was used to work out D and trimming. The sample table lists about 230,000 clones, about nine tenths of them with a count of one. Less than 4.5% of the sample is in the top ten clones.

Trimming accounts for 3 bases at V and 2 bases at J, while the number of junction bases matched to no gene is 5. The CDR3 contains 15 residues, cysteine and phenylalanine counted. This entry keeps only the CDR3 DNA: 45 bases, framed from base 1. The germline V gene yields SGDLS for CDR1 and YYNGEE for CDR2. This clone occurred once. This receptor's antigen is unknown. One base away there is no much larger clone; base qualities are not given. This TCR was recovered from a woman in her thirties with acute COVID-19. The sample consisted of PBMCs or T cells enriched from blood (not recorded which). The rearrangement joined TRBV9 to TRBJ2-7, with 10 bases matching TRBD1. The DNA reads TGTGCCAGCAGCGCGACAGGGGGCCGAGCCTACGAGCAGTACTTC. Its translation reads: CASSATGGRAYEQYF.